The 22 T cell receptor beta chains listed next were all sequenced from one sample in a study of cytomegalovirus exposure and HLA in healthy donors (dated by TCRdb to about 2017). Libraries were made using the immunoSEQ multiplex PCR assay. The multiplex PCR relied on a mix of 60 forward primers for TCR Vbeta segments and 13 reverse primers for TCR Jbeta segments. TCRdb took this table from immuneACCESS and kept in-frame rearrangements with V and J called. Such tables lack part of the clones; where checked against another copy, unresolved V genes explain under half of the gap, and the rest is unexplained. The table for this sample lists some 130,000 clones; roughly 78% of them were counted only once. The ten most abundant clones make up 1% of the sample. Sequencing was carried out using PBMCs. The source of these receptors is a man aged 40-49 years in good health and CMV-seronegative.

The V and J genes are TRBV30 and TRBJ1-4; D perhaps matches TRBD1 (6 bases). The CDR3 has 14 amino acids. Trimming took off 0 bases at V and 8 bases at J, with 13 bases between the two ends. Germline CDR1 is GTSNPN and CDR2 is SVGIG (reference sequence). The CDR3 DNA follows: TGTGCCTGGAGTGTAGGGGGGGCTGGCGAAAAACTGTTTTTT. Translating gives CAWSVGGAGEKLFF.

The rearrangement joins TRBV5-1 to TRBJ2-7, with 14 bases aligning to TRBD2. This CDR3 comprises 16 residues. Germline V gene lookup returns CDR1 SGHRS and CDR2 YFSETQ. The V segment lost 0 bases and the J segment 10 bases; nucleotides outside the gene matches: 9. DNA for the CDR3: TGCGCCAGCAGCTTGGACCCCGGGACTAGCGGGGGAATACAGTACTTC. It translates to CASSLDPGTSGGIQYF.

This chain uses TRBV5-1 with TRBJ2-3; 10 bases fit TRBD2. CDR3 length equals 15 residues. CDR1 is SGHRS and CDR2 is YFSETQ in the germline V gene. V shed 0 bases and J 6 bases; nucleotides not matched to a gene: 4. DNA for the CDR3: TGCGCCAGCAGCTTGGGAGCGGGGGGGCCCGATACGCAGTATTTT. It translates to CASSLGAGGPDTQYF.

CDR3 sequence reads: CASSIRSEQYF. The CDR3 DNA follows: TGTGCCAGTAGTATCAGGTCCGAGCAGTACTTC. The chain is built from TRBV19 and TRBJ2-7; D not resolved. The germline V gene encodes CDR1 LNHDA and CDR2 SQIVND (reference sequence). CDR3 length equals 11 residues. V was cut by 3 bases and J by 6 bases, with 6 bases left in between.

The chain links TRBV21-1 to TRBJ1-1; TRBD1 reflects the table's D call only, with no check against the DNA. TRBV21-1 is shown as a pseudogene. The CDR3 has 16 amino acids. In DNA, the CDR3 is TGTGCCAGCAGCAAAGTAGAACAGGACAAAAACACTGAAGCTTTCTTT. It specifies CASSKVEQDKNTEAFF.

This sequence joins TRBV5-6 and TRBJ2-7; 7 positions match TRBD2. Per germline, CDR1 SGHDT and CDR2 YYEEEE. The CDR3 sequence is 16 residues long. V trimming: 2 bases; J trimming: 4 bases; junction bases outside the gene matches: 12. For the CDR3, the DNA is TGTGCCAGCAGCTTCCTGGGCCCGGGAGGCGGTTACGAGCAGTACTTC. Translated: CASSFLGPGGGYEQYF.

A word on this clone: The conserved phenylalanine or tryptophan is not found at the CDR3 terminus, so this likely reflects a read error. This chain links TRBV25-1 with TRBJ2-6, with D possibly called TRBD1 or TRBD2 (5 bases each). This CDR3 is 15 amino acids long. The germline V gene encodes CDR1 MGHDK and CDR2 SYGVNS. With 2 bases removed from V and 2 bases from J, the gap between germline ends came to 7 bases. The CDR3 DNA is TGTGCCAGCAGTGAAGTGGGGGCTGGGGCCAACGTCCTGACTGTC. As protein: CASSEVGAGANVLTV.

V usage is TRBV19 and J usage is TRBJ1-4, with D perhaps TRBD1 (5 bases). Germline CDR1 and CDR2: LNHDA and SQIVND (reference sequence). CDR3 length: 14 residues. Between the trimmed V and J ends, which lost 6 bases and 5 bases, there was a span of 13 bases. As DNA, the CDR3 is TGTGCCAGTAGACCTGGGGGGTCCAATGAAAAACTGTTTTTT. Its translation: CASRPGGSNEKLFF. Full variable domain (outside the CDR3, taken from reference TRBV19 and TRBJ1-4): DGGITQSPKYLFRKEGQNVTLSCEQNLNHDAMYWYRQDPGQGLRLIYYSQIVNDFQKGDIAEGYSVSREKKESFPLTVTSAQKNPTAFYLCASRPGGSNEKLFFGSGTQLSVL.

The chain joins TRBV14 to TRBJ2-5; a weak D match, TRBD1 (6 bases). The germline V gene encodes CDR1 SGHDN and CDR2 FVKESK. V lost 4 bases and J 4 bases, leaving 16 bases between the germline ends. This CDR3 contains 15 residues. In DNA form, the CDR3 reads TGTGCCAGCAGCCCTAGGCCAGGGGCGAGAGAGACCCAGTACTTC. Protein product: CASSPRPGARETQYF.

This clone was seen a few times. This chain uses TRBV7-2 with TRBJ1-1; no reliable D call. The germline V and J ends were trimmed by 9 bases and 2 bases, with 13 bases remaining between them. Germline-derived CDR1 and CDR2 are SGHTA and FQGNSA. The length of the CDR3 is 13 residues. This CDR3 reads CASSGWVNTEAFF. The CDR3 DNA follows: TGTGCCAGTTCAGGTTGGGTCAACACTGAAGCTTTCTTT.

This rearrangement joins TRBV19 to TRBJ1-3; a possible D gene is TRBD1 (6 bases). The germline V and J ends were trimmed by 10 bases and 0 bases, with 13 bases remaining between them. Germline lookup yields CDR1 LNHDA and CDR2 SQIVND (reference sequence). This CDR3 contains 14 residues. CDR3: CATQGHLSGNTIYF. The CDR3 region has the DNA TGTGCCACTCAGGGACATCTCTCTGGAAACACCATATATTTT.

This clone was counted a few times. The J gene is TRBJ1-4, the V gene TRBV5-1; TRBD1 aligns across 7 bases. Per germline, CDR1 SGHRS and CDR2 YFSETQ. The CDR3 runs to 15 residues. With 2 bases clipped from V and 8 bases from J, the junction kept 9 bases outside the gene matches. CDR3 nucleotide sequence: TGCGCCAGCAGCTTAAATACAGGGGTCGGGGAAAAACTGTTTTTT. Its protein product is CASSLNTGVGEKLFF.

The rearrangement links TRBV12-5 to TRBJ1-2; 9 bases match TRBD1. The V and J ends lost 5 bases and 13 bases, in that order; junction bases with no gene match: 8. Germline-derived CDR1 and CDR2 are LGHNT and FRNRAP. CDR3 length: 12 residues. The CDR3 DNA reads as TGTGCTAGTGGTGTAGGGACAGGGCAGTTCACCTTC. It yields the protein CASGVGTGQFTF.

Here the CDR3 DNA reads TGTGCCAGCAGTGAACCCCTGGGGGGGGCTTACAATGAGCAGTTCTTC. Protein product: CASSEPLGGAYNEQFF. The V and J genes are TRBV2 and TRBJ2-1; perhaps TRBD2 as D (7 bases). Trimming stripped 2 bases from V and 4 bases from J, with 15 bases between. The V gene's germline CDR1 is SNHLY and CDR2 FYNNEI. CDR3 length equals 16 residues.

This chain uses TRBV25-1 with TRBJ2-5; D possibly corresponds to TRBD2 (6 bases). Germline CDR1 and CDR2: MGHDK and SYGVNS. CDR3 length equals 14 residues. Trimming left V 5 bases short and J 5 bases short, with 15 bases between. The CDR3 DNA sequence: TGTGCCAGCAGTCCCGGTACTAGCACGGAGACCCAGTACTTC. Translated, it gives CASSPGTSTETQYF.

V usage is TRBV19 and J usage is TRBJ1-1, with TRBD1 matching 7 bases. Looked up from germline, CDR1 is LNHDA and CDR2 is SQIVND (reference sequence). The length of the CDR3 is 13 residues. V lost 3 bases and J lost 9; bases outside the gene matches: 7. CDR3 loop: CASSIRDRDKAFF. The CDR3 bases are TGTGCCAGTAGTATCAGAGACAGGGATAAAGCTTTCTTT.

This chain joins TRBV5-4 and TRBJ2-5; the D is unclear. The CDR3 extends over 13 amino acids. The ends were cut back, 0 bases at V and 3 bases at J, with 6 bases in the middle. Germline CDR1 reads SGHNT; CDR2 reads YYREEE (reference sequence). The CDR3 sequence is CASSLVSKETQYF. CDR3 DNA: TGTGCCAGCAGCTTGGTTTCCAAAGAGACCCAGTACTTC.

J is TRBJ2-1 and V is TRBV4-1; 8 bases align to TRBD2. This CDR3 comprises 16 residues. J gave up 8 bases and V 4 bases, and 13 bases lay outside the gene matches. Germline V gene sequence: CDR1 MGHRA, CDR2 YSYEKL. In nucleotides, the CDR3 is TGCGCCAGCAGCCCCCAGGCGGCGGGAGGTATCTATGAGCAGTTCTTC. The encoded protein is CASSPQAAGGIYEQFF.

The CDR3 DNA sequence: TGTGCCAGCAGTGTGGGGACAAACGATATTATAGGCACTGAAGCTTTCTTT. Its protein product is CASSVGTNDIIGTEAFF. J is TRBJ1-1 and V is TRBV6-1, with D perhaps matching TRBD1 (6 bases). The CDR3 extends over 17 amino acids. V dropped 4 bases and J dropped 4 bases, with 22 bases sitting between them. Per the germline V gene, CDR1 is MNHNS and CDR2 is SASEGT.

The chain combines TRBV5-1 with TRBJ2-5; 7 bases map to TRBD1. Germline CDR1 reads SGHRS; CDR2 reads YFSETQ. Trimming cost V 10 bases and J 4 bases; bases outside gene matches: 16. This CDR3 has 15 residues. This CDR3 reads CAPLDQGVTAETQYF. The CDR3 DNA reads as TGCGCCCCCCTCGACCAGGGGGTTACGGCAGAGACCCAGTACTTC.

The chain uses TRBV9 and TRBJ2-1, with 12 bases fitting TRBD1. The CDR3 has 16 amino acids. J was trimmed by 8 bases and V by 0 bases; bases with no gene match: 6. Germline-derived CDR1 and CDR2 are SGDLS and YYNGEE. Here the CDR3 DNA reads TGTGCCAGCAGCGTAGCTTTGGGACAGGGGGCGTATGAGCAGTTCTTC. Translation gives CASSVALGQGAYEQFF.

V is TRBV6-4 and J is TRBJ1-2; D is uncertain. Trimming took 6 bases from V and 0 from J, leaving 8 bases between them. Germline V gene data show CDR1 as MRHNA and CDR2 as SNTAGT. The CDR3 contains 13 residues. The CDR3 loop is CASRRDTNYGYTF. As DNA, the CDR3 is TGTGCCAGCAGAAGAGACACTAACTATGGCTACACCTTC.